This TCR beta chain was documented in a study of CD8 T cells in ankylosing spondylitis. Overall study results and limits: Characteristic of ankylosing spondylitis blood, it appeared, was a TCR beta motif comprising roughly eight highly homologous variants.

TCRdb reanalysed the 5' RACE reads using MiXCR and keeps one entry per CDR3 protein. There are some 840,000 distinct CDR3 sequences in the sample; over 9.5% occur only once, and 0.45% to 0.6% lies in the top ten. Germline V lookup: CDR1 SGHTA, CDR2 FQGNSA. The CDR3 consists of 16 residues. V was pared by 5 bases and J by 0 bases, with 14 bases between. A note on this clonotype: As yet, its antigen is unknown.

The V gene is TRBV7-2, the J gene TRBJ1-5, with D maybe TRBD1 (5 bases). This TCR came from a male donor with ankylosing spondylitis. Sequencing used blood, either unsorted or a sorted T cell fraction (not recorded which). The CDR3 sequence is CASSPGRGHSNQPQHF. The CDR3 nucleotides are TGTGCCAGCAGCCCGGGGAGGGGCCATAGCAATCAGCCCCAGCATTTT.